This T cell receptor (beta chain) was recorded in a study of blood T cell repertoires in COVID-19. In the study overall: Samples came from the United States, Italy and Spain, spanning acute and convalescent COVID-19. T cells, B-cell-depleted T cells, or PBMCs supplied cDNA or gDNA.

The length of the CDR3 is 14 residues. This clone was detected only once. Source study methods: Estimated nucleated cell counts came from reference gene primer amplification. Generated by immunoSEQ multiplex PCR, the TCRdb table keeps only in-frame clones and is missing some. The DNA was the basis for D and trimming; V, J and clone size are from that table. The data hold under 250,000 clones, with 65% to 85% observed a single time. Sequenced: peripheral blood. The receptor was derived from an elderly woman with acute or convalescent COVID-19. The chain employs TRBV12-1 and TRBJ1-2; the table names TRBD1, a call not compared with the DNA. TRBV12-1 is classified as a pseudogene. The CDR3 spells CASRDPGQGYGYTF. CDR3 nucleotide sequence: TGTGCCAGCAGGGACCCGGGACAGGGTTATGGCTACACCTTC.